This section outlines one T cell receptor beta chain sequence together with its context. Germline V lookup: CDR1 DFQATT, CDR2 SNEGSKA (reference sequence). V shed 3 bases and J shed 0 bases, with 15 bases lying between them. The CDR3 consists of 16 residues. These data belong to a study of T-cell reconstitution after alpha-beta-depleted transplantation in children. For TCRbeta, the library was prepared with unique molecular identifiers. TCRdb re-called the PCR reads with MiXCR, one entry per CDR3 protein. The sample contains roughly 570,000 distinct CDR3 sequences, about a quarter of which appear only once.

The chain uses TRBV20-1 and TRBJ2-1; D gene unclear. The clonotype comes from a boy younger than two with Wiskott-Aldrich syndrome, due to receive a stem cell transplant. The sample was PBMCs, taken before TCRalphabeta/CD19-depleted stem cell transplant. The CDR3 protein is CSASLPRILSYNEQFF. As DNA, the CDR3 is TGCAGTGCTAGTCTTCCGAGGATCCTCTCCTACAATGAGCAGTTCTTC.